Listed below are T cell receptor beta chains from one sample, sequenced in a study of blood T cell repertoires in COVID-19. Clones were read by immunoSEQ multiplex PCR, and TCRdb kept only the in-frame ones, dropping some. The repertoire holds some 420,000 clones, with 85% to 90% as singletons. The sequenced material came from PBMCs or T cells enriched from blood (not recorded which). Every receptor here comes from a man aged 25-40 years who had recovered from COVID-19. Both conserved end residues are part of each CDR3. The order of the fields is J gene, V gene, CDR3 length, D gene, clone size, CDR3 DNA, CDR3 protein. A D gene is named only where the DNA matches it firmly. Only some rows state a clone size, as once, few, many or a class for expanded clones.

>TRBJ2-1|TRBV18|16|TRBD2|NA
TGTGCCAGCTCACCACCAGCGGGGAGCTCCTACAATGAGCAGTTCTTC
CASSPPAGSSYNEQFF
>TRBJ1-4|TRBV5-1|17|NA|few
TGCGCCAGCAGCTATTCTTCTATGGGGGCACAAGGTGAAAAACTGTTTTTT
CASSYSSMGAQGEKLFF
>TRBJ2-7|TRBV12-5|13|TRBD2|NA
TGTGCCACCGGGACTAGCGGGAACTACGAGCAGTACTTC
CATGTSGNYEQYF
>TRBJ2-1|TRBV10-1|18|NA|NA
TGCGCCAGCAGTGAGTCATTACGTTACAACCGAAGCTACAATGAGCAGTTCTTC
CASSESLRYNRSYNEQFF
>TRBJ2-1|TRBV28|13|TRBD2|NA
TGTGCCAGCAGGGCTAGCGGCTACAATGAGCAGTTCTTC
CASRASGYNEQFF
>TRBJ1-4|TRBV7-9|13|NA|NA
TGTGCCAGCGCGGGGGTCCGCGGTGAAAAACTGTTTTTT
CASAGVRGEKLFF
>TRBJ2-7|TRBV4-1|13|NA|NA
TGCGCCAGCAGCCAAAAGGGGTCCTACGAGCAGTACTTC
CASSQKGSYEQYF
>TRBJ2-7|TRBV5-4|14|TRBD2|once
TGTGCCTCTAGTCCGCGGGGGAGCTCCTACGAGCAGTACTTC
CASSPRGSSYEQYF
>TRBJ2-7|TRBV5-1|14|NA|NA
TGCGCCAGCAGCCCACCTGGGAGCTCCTACGAGCAGTACTTC
CASSPPGSSYEQYF
>TRBJ2-7|TRBV6-4|13|NA|NA
TGTGCCAGCGATTTGCAGGGAAAGTACGAGCAGTACTTC
CASDLQGKYEQYF
>TRBJ2-3|TRBV7-9|15|TRBD2|NA
TGTGCCAGCCCAGCAGGGCTAGCGGGAACAGATACGCAGTATTTT
CASPAGLAGTDTQYF
>TRBJ2-7|TRBV4-1|15|TRBD2|NA
TGCGCCAGCAGCTTCACCGGGACTAGCGACTACGAGCAGTACTTC
CASSFTGTSDYEQYF
>TRBJ2-2|TRBV5-6|15|TRBD1|NA
TGTGCCAGCAGCTTGGACAGGGGTTACACCGGGGAGCTGTTTTTT
CASSLDRGYTGELFF
>TRBJ2-7|TRBV7-6|13|NA|NA
TGTGCCAGCAGCCAGGCCAGTCGATACGAGCAGTACTTC
CASSQASRYEQYF
>TRBJ1-4|TRBV3-1/TRBV3-2|13|NA|NA
TGTGCCAGCAGGCCGCCGGGGGGTGAAAAACTGTTTTTT
CASRPPGGEKLFF
>TRBJ2-3|TRBV7-6|15|TRBD2|NA
TGTGCCAGCAGCGCACCTAGCGGGAGTGGAGATACGCAGTATTTT
CASSAPSGSGDTQYF
>TRBJ1-2|TRBV2|14|TRBD1|once
TGTGCCAGCAGCCCGGGACAGGGCTTCTATGGCTACACCTTC
CASSPGQGFYGYTF
>TRBJ2-2|TRBV7-8|17|NA|NA
TGTGCCAGCAGCTTAGTTTTGCGCGGGGCGGGCACCGGGGAGCTGTTTTTT
CASSLVLRGAGTGELFF
>TRBJ2-7|TRBV20-1|18|TRBD2|NA
TGCAGTGCTAGTATACATTCGGGACTAGCGGGAGTATACTACGAGCAGTACTTC
CSASIHSGLAGVYYEQYF
>TRBJ1-6|TRBV19|15|TRBD1|NA
TGTGCCAGTCGGGTCGGGGACAGGGGTAACTCACCCCTCCACTTT
CASRVGDRGNSPLHF
>TRBJ1-2|TRBV10-2|13|TRBD1|NA
TGCGCCAGCAGTGATACAGGGGATTATGGCTACACCTTC
CASSDTGDYGYTF
>TRBJ1-3|TRBV5-1|17|NA|once
TGCGCCAGCAGCCCCGGCCGTGAGGCGCTACCTGGAAACACCATATATTTT
CASSPGREALPGNTIYF
>TRBJ2-1|TRBV28|17|TRBD2|NA
TGTGCCAGCAGTTTAGGTATACTAGCGCCTATCTACAATGAGCAGTTCTTC
CASSLGILAPIYNEQFF
>TRBJ2-3|TRBV18|16|TRBD2|NA
TGTGCCAGCTCACCTGGACTAGCGGCCAGCACAGATACGCAGTATTTT
CASSPGLAASTDTQYF
>TRBJ2-7|TRBV28|14|NA|NA
TGTGCCAGCAGCCGGACACCTCTCTCCTACGAGCAGTACTTC
CASSRTPLSYEQYF
>TRBJ2-7|TRBV5-8|18|TRBD2|NA
TGTGCCAGCAGGGTCGACTGGCGGGAGGCCCGAAGCTCCTACGAGCAGTACTTC
CASRVDWREARSSYEQYF
>TRBJ1-3|TRBV7-2|13|NA|NA
TGTGCCAGCAGCTTAGAGCCGCGAAACACCATATATTTT
CASSLEPRNTIYF
>TRBJ2-2|TRBV5-1|15|NA|once
TGCGCCAGCAGCTTGATGCGGTTCAACACCGGGGAGCTGTTTTTT
CASSLMRFNTGELFF
>TRBJ2-3|TRBV6-5|14|TRBD1|NA
TGTGCCAGTAAACAGGGGTATAGCACAGATACGCAGTATTTT
CASKQGYSTDTQYF
>TRBJ2-1|TRBV15|15|TRBD2|NA
TGTGCCACCAGCAGAGCGGGAGGCTCCTACAATGAGCAGTTCTTC
CATSRAGGSYNEQFF
>TRBJ1-2|TRBV27|18|TRBD1|once
TGTGCCAGCAGTTTATCGATTCCGGACAGGGGGTCTAACTATGGCTACACCTTC
CASSLSIPDRGSNYGYTF
>TRBJ2-1|TRBV5-8|13|NA|NA
TGTGCCACACGACGGGACTTCCACAATGAGCAGTTCTTC
CATRRDFHNEQFF
>TRBJ2-2|TRBV5-6|15|NA|NA
TGTGCCAGCAGCTGGTCGGGGGGCGATACCGGGGAGCTGTTTTTT
CASSWSGGDTGELFF
>TRBJ2-7|TRBV6-5|11|NA|once
TGTGCCAGCAGTTACCTCTACGAGCAGTACTTC
CASSYLYEQYF
>TRBJ2-3|TRBV9|14|TRBD2|NA
TGTGCCAGCAGCGGGTTAGCGGGAGCAGATACGCAGTATTTT
CASSGLAGADTQYF
>TRBJ2-1|TRBV19|15|NA|NA
TGTGCCAGTAGTAACCAGGGACTCTCCTACAATGAGCAGTTCTTC
CASSNQGLSYNEQFF
>TRBJ1-6|TRBV3-1/TRBV3-2|15|NA|once
TGTGCCAGCAGCCCCGACTTCCTCGGCAATTCACCCCTCCACTTT
CASSPDFLGNSPLHF
>TRBJ2-4|TRBV27|14|TRBD2|NA
TGTGCCAGCAGTGGGGAGGGCGGGGGAAACATTCAGTACTTC
CASSGEGGGNIQYF
>TRBJ1-2|TRBV7-9|14|NA|once
TGTGCCAGCAGCTTAGTATCCAGGGTTGTTGGCTACACCTTC
CASSLVSRVVGYTF
>TRBJ2-7|TRBV6-5|13|NA|NA
TGTGCCAGTTCCGGGACATCGGGCTACGAGCAGTACTTC
CASSGTSGYEQYF
>TRBJ1-5|TRBV29-1|21|TRBD1|once
TGCAGCGTTGCCTGCAAACCTCCGGGACAGGGAGATATGAATAGCAATCAGCCCCAGCATTTT
CSVACKPPGQGDMNSNQPQHF
>TRBJ1-1|TRBV5-1|14|NA|once
TGCGCCAGCAGCAGCGACAGTGGGAACACTGAAGCTTTCTTT
CASSSDSGNTEAFF
>TRBJ2-1|TRBV28|15|TRBD2|NA
TGTGCCAGCAGTTTGATAGCGGGAGGGCCCAATGAGCAGTTCTTC
CASSLIAGGPNEQFF
>TRBJ2-7|TRBV7-2|15|TRBD2|NA
TGTGCCAGCAGCTTATCATTCGCGGGAGGCGTCGAGCAGTACTTC
CASSLSFAGGVEQYF
>TRBJ2-5|TRBV5-1|15|TRBD1|few
TGCGCCAGCAGCTTGGGGACAGGGTACCAAGAGACCCAGTACTTC
CASSLGTGYQETQYF
>TRBJ2-7|TRBV4-1|15|TRBD1|NA
TGCGCCAGCAGCCAGTCCGGGACAGGGTCCTACGAGCAGTACTTC
CASSQSGTGSYEQYF
>TRBJ1-1|TRBV19|15|NA|NA
TGTGCCAGTAGTGGCCTAGGCGGAATGAACACTGAAGCTTTCTTT
CASSGLGGMNTEAFF
>TRBJ1-1|TRBV7-9|12|NA|NA
TGTGCCAGCAGCCGGATGAGGACTGAAGCTTTCTTT
CASSRMRTEAFF
>TRBJ2-5|TRBV7-9|14|NA|NA
TGTGCCAGCAGCTTCTCGGAGAGTGCCGAGACCCAGTACTTC
CASSFSESAETQYF
>TRBJ1-2|TRBV6-1|15|NA|NA
TGTGCCAGCAGTGAGTCCAGGCGCTACCTCTATGGCTACACCTTC
CASSESRRYLYGYTF
>TRBJ1-2|TRBV19|14|NA|NA
TGTGCCAGTACCTCGAAGGGGCAAGGCTATGGCTACACCTTC
CASTSKGQGYGYTF
>TRBJ2-1|TRBV6-5|15|TRBD1|NA
TGTGCCAGCAGTAAACAGGGGGCCTTCAACAATGAGCAGTTCTTC
CASSKQGAFNNEQFF
>TRBJ2-3|TRBV9|18|TRBD1|NA
TGTGCCAGCAGCTCCGGACAGGGGACGCGGTTTAGGGGAGATACGCAGTATTTT
CASSSGQGTRFRGDTQYF
>TRBJ1-5|TRBV27|14|NA|NA
TGTGCCAGCAGTGCTACCGGGGGGCATCAGCCCCAGCATTTT
CASSATGGHQPQHF
>TRBJ2-1|TRBV28|14|TRBD1|NA
TGTGCCAGCAGTGCCGGGACAGGGGGCGGTGAGCAGTTCTTC
CASSAGTGGGEQFF
>TRBJ1-1|TRBV18|14|NA|NA
TGTGCCAGCTCACTCAACAGGGAATTCTCTGAAGCTTTCTTT
CASSLNREFSEAFF
>TRBJ2-7|TRBV3-1/TRBV3-2|13|NA|NA
TGTGCCAGCAGCCAAGGACAGATCTACGAGCAGTACTTC
CASSQGQIYEQYF